This paragraph covers one T cell receptor (beta chain) sequence. The antigen is undetermined. The data stem from a study of T-cell memory formation after mild COVID-19. The study's findings and limits: CD4/CD8 balance held among clones contracting day 15 to 85, and later expanders leaned CD4+.

TCRdb called the 5' RACE reads again in MiXCR, with one record for every CDR3 protein. This sample has more than 150,000 distinct CDR3 sequences; approximately 18% occur once, and the top ten carry 3.9%. The length of the CDR3 is 14 residues. Trimming left V 2 bases short and J 6 bases short, with 11 bases between. Germline V gives CDR1 MGHRA, CDR2 YSYEKL. This sequence was found in a man aged 18 to 30 who had mild COVID-19 (a few samples of this study predate the infection). Cell type and time point are not known. The gene calls are TRBV4-1 and TRBJ1-3; D not certain. The sample comprised PBMCs or a T cell subset sorted from them (not recorded which). CDR3 in DNA: TGCGCCAGCAGCCAACCTTTTGCTTCAAACACCATATATTTT. It specifies CASSQPFASNTIYF.